This TCR beta chain was observed in a study of regulatory and conventional T cells in RAG deficiency. TCRdb's table, derived via immunoSEQ multiplex PCR, lists solely in-frame clones and lacks some. The top ten clones hold more than 8% of a sample with approximately 3,000 clones, around 94% of them seen once. Findings and limits, study-wide: Omenn syndrome and CID/AS patients had roughly 100-fold fewer unique Treg TCR beta sequences, versus around 9.8-fold elsewhere.

In regard to this clone: The antigen is unknown.

CDR1 and CDR2 from the germline V gene are SGHRS and YFSETQ. Losses at the gene ends were 2 bases for V and 1 base for J; bases not matched to a gene: 4. The CDR3 covers 15 residues. The sorted regulatory T cells were CD4+, CD25-high and CD127-low, with genomic DNA sequenced. These data also formed part of another study, on regulatory T cells. That paper notes: The primer mix had 52 TRBV and 13 TRBJ primers.

This TCR was recovered from a human donor in good health. This chain connects TRBV5-1 to TRBJ2-3; 7 nucleotides agree with TRBD2. Sample: CD4+ Tregs sorted from blood. This chain's CDR3 is CASSFTRGGTDTQYF. The CDR3 region has the DNA TGCGCCAGCAGCTTTACCCGGGGGGGCACAGATACGCAGTATTTT.